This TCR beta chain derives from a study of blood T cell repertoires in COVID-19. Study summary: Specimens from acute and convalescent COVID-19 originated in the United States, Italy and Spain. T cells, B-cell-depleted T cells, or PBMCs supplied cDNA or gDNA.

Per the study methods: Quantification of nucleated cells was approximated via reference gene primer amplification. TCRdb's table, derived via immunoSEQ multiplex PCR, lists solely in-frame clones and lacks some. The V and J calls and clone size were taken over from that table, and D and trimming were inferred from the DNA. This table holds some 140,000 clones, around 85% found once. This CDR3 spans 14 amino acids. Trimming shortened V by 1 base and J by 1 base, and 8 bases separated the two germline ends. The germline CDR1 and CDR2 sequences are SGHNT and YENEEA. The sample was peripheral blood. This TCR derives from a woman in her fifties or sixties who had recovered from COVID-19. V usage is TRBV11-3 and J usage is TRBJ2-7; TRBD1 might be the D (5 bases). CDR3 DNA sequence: TGTGCCAGCAGCTTAGCGAGACAGTCCTACGAGCAGTACTTC. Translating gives CASSLARQSYEQYF.